These T cell receptor beta chains were read from a single sample in a study of cytomegalovirus exposure and HLA in healthy donors. The repertoire was sequenced with immunoSEQ multiplex PCR; TCRdb's copy has only in-frame clones and lacks some. The table lists under 100,000 clones, with around 3.4% in the top ten. The sample taken for sequencing was PBMCs. The source is a woman in her twenties or thirties in good health and CMV-seronegative. The CDR3 runs from the conserved cysteine through the conserved F or W. A D gene is named only where the DNA matches it firmly.

D gene	V gene	J gene	CDR3 DNA	CDR3 protein
NA	TRBV5-1	TRBJ1-1	TGCGCCAGCAGCTTGGTCGAGAGCTACACTGAAGCTTTCTTT	CASSLVESYTEAFF
TRBD1	TRBV28	TRBJ2-7	TGTGCCAGCACCCCGGGGACAGGGAGGAAGTACGAGCAGTACTTC	CASTPGTGRKYEQYF
NA	TRBV9	TRBJ1-6	TGTGCCAGCAGCCTCGGGGGGAGTAATAATTCACCCCTCCACTTT	CASSLGGSNNSPLHF
TRBD1	TRBV9	TRBJ2-2	TGTGCCAGCAGCGTAGAGACAGGGGGAACCGGGGAGCTGTTTTTT	CASSVETGGTGELFF
NA	TRBV9	TRBJ1-3	TGTGCCAGCAGCGTAGAGGGCAGGGCAGACACCATATATTTT	CASSVEGRADTIYF
NA	TRBV6-5	TRBJ1-2	TGTGCCAGCAGTACCGGACAGCTAGGGTTCTATGGCTACACCTTC	CASSTGQLGFYGYTF
TRBD2	TRBV28	TRBJ2-1	TGTGCCAGCAGGCCTCGACTAGCGGGAGACCATGAGCAGTTCTTC	CASRPRLAGDHEQFF
NA	TRBV4-2	TRBJ1-5	TGTGCCAGCAGCCAAGACCCCGGGGAAGAGGAGCCCCAGCATTTT	CASSQDPGEEEPQHF
TRBD1	TRBV5-6	TRBJ2-3	TGTGCCAGCAGCTGGGACAGGGGGTCTAGCACAGATACGCAGTATTTT	CASSWDRGSSTDTQYF
NA	TRBV19	TRBJ2-7	TGTGCCAGTACTCCCTCCCCTGGACAGACCTACGAGCAGTACTTC	CASTPSPGQTYEQYF
NA	TRBV2	TRBJ1-5	TGTGCCAGCAGTGGGGGCAGGGCCAACTCCAATCAGCCCCAGCATTTT	CASSGGRANSNQPQHF
TRBD1	TRBV4-1	TRBJ1-2	TGCGCCAGCAGCCTCCGGGACAGGGTAGAAGTTAACTATGGCTACACCTTC	CASSLRDRVEVNYGYTF
TRBD1	TRBV5-1	TRBJ1-2	TGCGCCAGCAGCTTGGGAGGACAGGGAAACTATGGCTACACCTTC	CASSLGGQGNYGYTF
NA	TRBV5-1	TRBJ2-3	TGCGCCAGTACCACAGGGCCTAACACAGATACGCAGTATTTT	CASTTGPNTDTQYF
NA	TRBV29-1	TRBJ1-3	TGCAGCGTTGAATATCTAGGGACACCCGGAAACACCATATATTTT	CSVEYLGTPGNTIYF
TRBD2	TRBV5-5	TRBJ2-1	TGTGCCAGCAGCTTAACAGCGGGGGCCAGCTCCTACAATGAGCAGTTCTTC	CASSLTAGASSYNEQFF
TRBD2	TRBV6-5	TRBJ2-7	TGTGCCAGCAGGGGTCTGGCGGGGGGTTACGAGCAGTACTTC	CASRGLAGGYEQYF
NA	TRBV6-5	TRBJ2-4	TGTGCCAGCAGTTACTCCTTGGGCGCCAAAAACATTCAGTACTTC	CASSYSLGAKNIQYF
NA	TRBV4-2	TRBJ1-1	TGTGCCAGCAGCCGGACAGACACTGAAGCTTTCTTT	CASSRTDTEAFF
NA	TRBV9	TRBJ2-7	TGTGCCAGCAGCGGAACAAGCCAGGGTTACGAGCAGTACTTC	CASSGTSQGYEQYF
NA	TRBV11-2	TRBJ2-5	TGTGCCTCCCGGGGTCTTGGCGGAACAAGCGGAGAGACCCAGTACTTC	CASRGLGGTSGETQYF
NA	TRBV6-1	TRBJ1-4	TGTGCCAGCAGCCCCGGGACAAGTCCTGAAAAACTGTTTTTT	CASSPGTSPEKLFF
TRBD2	TRBV7-3	TRBJ2-6	TGTGCCAGCAGCTCCCCCCGGGGGGTAACTGGGGCCAACGTCCTGACTTTC	CASSSPRGVTGANVLTF
NA	TRBV18	TRBJ2-3	TGTGCCAGCTCACCTTTAGCGGAGGGCTACACAGATACGCAGTATTTT	CASSPLAEGYTDTQYF
TRBD1	TRBV18	TRBJ1-1	TGTGCCAGCTCACCATCTACAGGGGTTGTGAACACTGAAGCTTTCTTT	CASSPSTGVVNTEAFF
TRBD1	TRBV19	TRBJ2-7	TGTGCCACCGGACAGGGGCAATTCGAGCAGTACTTC	CATGQGQFEQYF
NA	TRBV29-1	TRBJ1-2	TGCAGCGCTGGGACTCCTGTGGGCTACACCTTC	CSAGTPVGYTF
NA	TRBV28	TRBJ2-7	TGTGCCAGCAGTACAAAAACAGGGAGCCCCTACGAGCAGTACTTC	CASSTKTGSPYEQYF
NA	TRBV19	TRBJ2-4	TGTGCCAGTAGTATAAGGGCAGGGAATGACATTCAGTACTTC	CASSIRAGNDIQYF
NA	TRBV5-1	TRBJ2-5	TGCGCCAGCAGCTGGTTGTCGGTTCAAGAGACCCAGTACTTC	CASSWLSVQETQYF
TRBD1	TRBV27	TRBJ1-2	TGTGCCAGCGGACAGGGTGAGCATGGCTACACCTTC	CASGQGEHGYTF
TRBD1	TRBV11-3	TRBJ2-5	TGTGCCAGCAGCTTATCGGTGGGTCAGGGACAGAGACAAGAGACCCAGTACTTC	CASSLSVGQGQRQETQYF
TRBD1	TRBV9	TRBJ2-7	TGTGCCAGCAGCGTTTGGACAGGCGAGGGCGAGCAGTACTTC	CASSVWTGEGEQYF
NA	TRBV6-1	TRBJ1-3	TGTGCCAGCAGTGACTTGGACAGAACTGGAAACACCATATATTTT	CASSDLDRTGNTIYF
NA	TRBV10-3	TRBJ1-4	TGTGCCATCAGTGGACAGTTAGGTAATGAAAAACTGTTTTTT	CAISGQLGNEKLFF
NA	TRBV7-3	TRBJ1-1	TGTGCCAGCAGCTGGAAGGGGGGGGAGGGCACTGAAGCTTTCTTT	CASSWKGGEGTEAFF
NA	TRBV4-2	TRBJ1-5	TGTGCCAGCAGCCAAGCGGGCAGGGGCAATCAGCCCCAGCATTTT	CASSQAGRGNQPQHF
TRBD1	TRBV5-1	TRBJ2-3	TGCGCCAGCAGCATAGAGGGACAGGGATCCACAGATACGCAGTATTTT	CASSIEGQGSTDTQYF
TRBD2	TRBV5-1	TRBJ2-3	TGCGCCAGCAGCTCGGATTTAGCGGGAGGGACAGATACGCAGTATTTT	CASSSDLAGGTDTQYF
NA	TRBV14	TRBJ1-3	TGTGCCAGCAGCCAACGGAGCCGGGAAACCATATATTTT	CASSQRSRETIYF
TRBD1	TRBV7-2	TRBJ2-7	TGTGCCAGCAGCTTGAACAGGGGAAACGAGCAGTACTTC	CASSLNRGNEQYF
TRBD2	TRBV10-3	TRBJ2-7	TGTGCCAGCGAGCGTGGCGGGAGGTACTACGAGCAGTACTTC	CASERGGRYYEQYF
NA	TRBV7-8	TRBJ2-3	TGTGCCAGCAGCGTAGACTCTCGGGATACGCAGTATTTT	CASSVDSRDTQYF
NA	TRBV6-5	TRBJ1-1	TGTGCCAGCAGTTTCGGACAGAACACTGAAGCTTTCTTT	CASSFGQNTEAFF
NA	TRBV7-2	TRBJ1-1	TGTGCCAGCAGCGGACAGCCGAACACTGAAGCTTTCTTT	CASSGQPNTEAFF
TRBD1	TRBV7-9	TRBJ2-3	TGTGCCAGCAGTACTAGACAGGGGCCCACAGATACGCAGTATTTT	CASSTRQGPTDTQYF
TRBD1	TRBV28	TRBJ1-3	TGTGCCAGCAGTTTTAAGTCCGGGACAGGGTATCGGATTAGCTCTGGAAACACCATATATTTT	CASSFKSGTGYRISSGNTIYF
NA	TRBV7-9	TRBJ2-3	TGTGCCAGCAGCCGGACAGTTAGCACAGATACGCAGTATTTT	CASSRTVSTDTQYF
NA	TRBV28	TRBJ1-4	TGTGCCAGCAGGGGAGGGGGGGACGAAAAACTGTTTTTT	CASRGGGDEKLFF
TRBD1	TRBV6-5	TRBJ1-1	TGTGCCAGCAGTTACGGAACAGGGGGCACTGAAGCTTTCTTT	CASSYGTGGTEAFF
TRBD1	TRBV18	TRBJ1-5	TGTGCCAGCTCACCTGACAGGGGAGGTCAGCCCCAGCATTTT	CASSPDRGGQPQHF
NA	TRBV4-1	TRBJ1-5	TGCGCCAGCAGCCAAGTGTTCAGGGGCAGCAATCAGCCCCAGCATTTT	CASSQVFRGSNQPQHF
NA	TRBV28	TRBJ2-2	TGTGCCAGCAGTATCGGACAGAGGGGCGGGGAGCTGTTTTTT	CASSIGQRGGELFF
NA	TRBV7-3	TRBJ1-1	TGTGCCAGCAGCCCCACAGGACCTTCTGAAGCTTTCTTT	CASSPTGPSEAFF
NA	TRBV6-5	TRBJ2-2	TGTGCCAGCAGTTACTTAGGGGCCGGGGAGCTGTTTTTT	CASSYLGAGELFF
NA	TRBV28	TRBJ2-7	TGTGCCAGCAGGACCCACCAAGGGGGCGAGCAGTACTTC	CASRTHQGGEQYF
NA	TRBV5-1	TRBJ2-1	TGCGCCAGCAGCTCAATTGAAGGACACATGATGCTGAGATACAATGAGCAGTTCTTC	CASSSIEGHMMLRYNEQFF
NA	TRBV6-1	TRBJ1-4	TGTGCCAGCAGTGAAAAATTTGTAAGGAGTGGGGAGAAACTGTTTTTT	CASSEKFVRSGEKLFF